The present T cell receptor (beta chain) was sequenced within a study of blood T cell repertoires in COVID-19 (dated by TCRdb to 2020 to 2022). Some background on the complete study: Collaborator samples came from the United States, Italy and Spain and covered acute and convalescent phases of COVID-19. The prospective study material was composed of cDNA or gDNA derived from T cells, B-cell-depleted T cells, or PBMCs. Subjects who had been exposed to COVID-19, were actively infected with it, or had recovered from it provided the deeply sampled blood TCRbeta repertoires that made up the dataset. The repertoires were released in a freely available public database meant as a resource for research on the immune response to SARS-CoV-2. The samples were drawn from the first 160 participants of the ongoing ImmuneRACE study and from under 1,500 subjects provided by 6 global collaborators. The sample metadata nearly always contained a de-identified subject ID, COVID-19 status, age in years and sex. Where HLA class I and class II types were available, the types were taken from metadata supplied by the sample provider, not from assay-based typing. Points the paper makes about the study in general: The quantity of clinical and demographic metadata differed by source and by participant and was supplied without curation.

Measured from the cysteine to the phenylalanine, the CDR3 is 14 residues long. Of the read, only the CDR3 DNA is kept; its 42 bases are in frame from base 1. V sheds 5 bases and J sheds 2 bases, leaving 12 bases between their ends. CDR1 and CDR2 were assigned from the germline V gene as SGHVS and FQNEAQ. TCRbeta CDR3 regions were amplified from genomic DNA using the immunoSEQ Assay, a bias-controlled multiplex PCR. As for how the authors treated the data: The number of nucleated cells in each sample was estimated from the amplification of reference gene primers within the assay. To quantify the absolute abundance of each unique TCRbeta CDR3 rearrangement, sequence reads were collapsed and filtered. Productive Simpson clonality was computed per sample as the square root of Simpson's diversity index over productive rearrangements. The table comes from immuneACCESS by way of TCRdb, which keeps in-frame sequences with V and J called. Part of the clones is missing from these tables; in studies checked, under half for an unresolved V gene and the rest for unknown reasons. V and J calls and clone size come straight from that table; D and trimming were deduced from the DNA. In this sample the table shows 450,000 to 500,000 clones, about 88% of which occur a single time. The top ten constitute roughly 8% of the sample.

In the prospective study, participants were roughly 18 to 95 years old, resided in about two dozen geographic areas of the United States, and were enrolled through a virtual design. Cohort assignment in the prospective study relied on participant-reported clinical history from a screening survey and a study questionnaire. Recovered participants in ImmuneRACE Cohort 3 were defined by two consecutive negative NP/OP PCR tests, clearance by a healthcare professional, or resolution of symptoms. Mobile phlebotomists in the prospective study collected whole blood, serum and a nasopharyngeal or oropharyngeal swab from every participant. Additional blood draws and questionnaires over an approximately two-month period could optionally be provided by prospective study participants. Prospective study blood samples were shipped either frozen or at room temperature before DNA extraction. With respect to this clone: Its antigen has not been determined. No much larger clone is present one base from it, and per-base qualities are unavailable.

The specimen sequenced was PBMCs or T cells enriched from blood (not recorded which). The V gene is TRBV7-8 and the J gene is TRBJ1-2; possibly the D gene is TRBD1, per 6 matching bases. This receptor was obtained from a woman aged 55-75 years who had recovered from COVID-19. This receptor carries the CDR3 CASSRVGTNYGYTF. The bases are TGTGCCAGCAGCCGTGTGGGGACAAACTATGGCTACACCTTC.